The 16 T cell receptor beta chains below were found in one sample sequenced in a study of T-cell reconstitution after alpha-beta-depleted transplantation in children listed by TCRdb under 2016. What this sample's treatment or condition label stands for: allogeneic hematopoietic cell transplantation with graft depleted of TCRalphabeta T cells and CD19 B cells. Library method: PCR. Data came from an Illumina HiSeq 2500. TCR library preparation used molecular barcoding, with unique molecular identifiers applied to normalize quantification of the TCRbeta repertoire. TCRdb ran its own pipeline on the public reads, namely fastp trimming at Q25 and MiXCR clone calling, and kept in-frame beta chains. A single entry per CDR3 protein holds the most common genes and DNA from its merged rows. Across this sample there are around 440,000 distinct CDR3 sequences, with 10% seen only once. Of the sample, about 2% is held by the ten largest clones.

The material was PBMCs, obtained before TCRalphabeta/CD19-depleted stem cell transplant. These receptors originate from a child aged 2 to 15 with inherited bone marrow failure, due to receive a stem cell transplant.

This clonotype has ten or more counts. The chain links TRBV29-1 to TRBJ2-1, with TRBD2 identical over 8 bases. V dropped 6 bases and J dropped 8; count of bases not matched to a gene: 0. The CDR3 covers 10 residues. Germline CDR1 SQVTM, CDR2 ANQGSEA. The CDR3 region is CSVLADEQFF. The CDR3, as DNA: TGCAGCGTACTAGCGGATGAGCAGTTCTTC.

The sample holds many counts of this clonotype. The genes are TRBV7-6 and TRBJ2-7; possibly TRBD2 for D (6 bases). CDR3 length equals 14 residues. V lost 5 bases, J lost 5 bases, and 16 bases lay in between. From germline, CDR1 is SGHVS and CDR2 FNYEAQ. The CDR3 spells CASSPRGSGHEQYF. The CDR3 nucleotides are TGTGCCAGCAGCCCCCGGGGTAGCGGCCACGAGCAGTACTTC.

Comment on this clonotype: A much more abundant neighbour one base away suggests this may be a read error. This chain connects TRBV5-1 to TRBJ2-5; no clear D gene. The CDR3 has 13 residues. Per the germline V gene, CDR1 is SGHRS and CDR2 is YFSETQ. The CDR3 spells CASSLVPTETRYF. CDR3 DNA sequence: TGCGCCAGCAGCTTGGTGCCCACAGAGACCCGGTACTTC.

This clonotype was recorded a few times. The chain joins TRBV12-3 or TRBV12-4 to TRBJ2-7; D is perhaps TRBD1 (5 bases). V was pared by 3 bases and J by 0 bases, with 12 bases between. The CDR3 is 15 residues long. This chain's CDR3 is CASSFYRTDSYEQYF. The CDR3 coding sequence is TGTGCCAGCAGTTTTTACAGGACGGACTCCTACGAGCAGTACTTC.

This clonotype was seen more than once but under ten times. J is TRBJ1-2 and V is TRBV4-3, with D tentatively TRBD1 (5 bases). CDR1 is LGHNA, CDR2 YSLEER, per germline. This CDR3 region has 16 residues. Deletions cut 0 bases from V and 5 bases from J, with 16 bases between. CDR3 residues: CASSQDSGRDSYGYTF. In DNA, the CDR3 is TGCGCCAGCAGCCAAGATTCAGGCAGGGATTCTTATGGCTACACCTTC.

This clonotype occurred many times. V usage is TRBV29-1 and J usage is TRBJ2-1; TRBD2 matches 7 bases. The CDR3 is 16 amino acids. From germline, CDR1 is SQVTM and CDR2 ANQGSEA. V gave up 1 base and J gave up 4 bases; unmatched junction bases: 10. CDR3 residues: CSVEADWGGPYNEQFF. CDR3 coding DNA: TGCAGCGTTGAAGCGGACTGGGGAGGGCCATACAATGAGCAGTTCTTC.

Of note for this clonotype: A much more abundant neighbour one base away suggests this may be a read error. The chain is built from TRBV27 and TRBJ2-7; 7 bases map to TRBD1. The length of the CDR3 is 14 residues. V lost 4 bases, J lost 3 bases, and 6 bases stayed unmatched. In germline, CDR1 is MNHEY, CDR2 SMNVEV (reference sequence). The CDR3 bases are TGTGCCAGCAGTTCATCGAACAGGGGCTACGAGCAGTACTTC. Its translation is CASSSSNRGYEQYF.

This clonotype came up a few times. The rearrangement joins TRBV11-2 to TRBJ2-1; the D is unclear. Germline V gives CDR1 SGHAT, CDR2 FQNNGV. This CDR3 has 15 amino acids. The V and J ends lost 0 bases and 10 bases respectively, with 16 bases between them. CDR3 region: CASSLDIHSYMEQFF. The CDR3, as DNA: TGTGCCAGCAGCTTAGATATTCATTCGTACATGGAGCAGTTCTTC.

This clonotype was detected many times. The genes are TRBV9 and TRBJ2-5; D might be TRBD2 (6 bases). This CDR3 is built from 15 residues. The V and J ends lost 0 bases and 4 bases respectively, with 13 bases between them. The germline V gene encodes CDR1 SGDLS and CDR2 YYNGEE. CDR3 residues: CASSVALAAGETQYF. DNA for the CDR3: TGTGCCAGCAGCGTAGCACTAGCCGCGGGAGAGACCCAGTACTTC.

This rearrangement joins TRBV20-1 to TRBJ2-5; 12 positions agree with TRBD2. The CDR3 is 21 amino acids. Germline V gives CDR1 DFQATT, CDR2 SNEGSKA (reference sequence). Trimming at V came to 5 bases and at J to 5 bases, leaving 27 bases not matched to a gene. The CDR3 sequence: CSADGLAGRPLGGVNWETQYF. Here the CDR3 DNA reads TGCAGTGCTGACGGACTAGCGGGACGCCCTTTGGGGGGGGTCAACTGGGAGACCCAGTACTTC.

This clonotype was seen a handful of times. This chain uses TRBV5-4 with TRBJ2-5; D gene ambiguous. CDR3 length: 12 residues. Germline CDR1 reads SGHNT; CDR2 reads YYREEE (reference sequence). The V end lost 5 bases, the J end lost 5 bases, and 10 bases lay between the germline ends. The CDR3 DNA sequence: TGTGCCAGCAGACCACAAGGGGAGACCCAGTACTTC. Its translation is CASRPQGETQYF.

This clonotype was seen at least ten times. The chain employs TRBV20-1 and TRBJ2-3; perhaps TRBD2 as D (5 bases). Germline V CDR1 and CDR2: DFQATT, SNEGSKA (reference sequence). V lost 6 bases and J lost 1, with 17 bases in between. This CDR3 spans 15 amino acids. Here the CDR3 DNA reads TGCAGTGCGAGGGAGTGGAGAACGGGCACAGATACGCAGTATTTT. Translated: CSAREWRTGTDTQYF.

This clonotype was found many times. The rearrangement uses TRBV5-1 and TRBJ2-1, with 14 bases fitting TRBD2. Germline V gene lookup returns CDR1 SGHRS and CDR2 YFSETQ. V lost 4 bases and J lost 7; bases outside the gene matches: 4. The CDR3 has 15 residues. The CDR3 is CASSAGTSGSNEQFF. CDR3 coding DNA: TGCGCCAGCAGCGCCGGGACTAGCGGGAGTAATGAGCAGTTCTTC.

This clonotype was counted ten times or more. The DNA of the CDR3 is TGCAGCGTTGTTAGCGGGAGGAACACAGATACGCAGTATTTT. Translating gives CSVVSGRNTDTQYF. The V call is TRBV29-1, the J call TRBJ2-3, with 10 bases identical to TRBD2. The CDR3 is made up of 14 amino acids. Unmatched junction bases numbered 3, after V lost 4 bases and J lost 2 bases. CDR1 and CDR2 (germline): SQVTM, ANQGSEA.

The sample holds many counts of this clonotype. The rearrangement links TRBV5-6 to TRBJ2-1; a possible D gene is TRBD2 (7 bases). V lost 0 bases and J lost 1, with 14 bases in between. CDR1 is SGHDT and CDR2 is YYEEEE in the germline V gene. The CDR3 consists of 17 residues. CDR3 DNA sequence: TGTGCCAGCAGCTTGGTGGGGGGGGCAGGGTCCTACAATGAGCAGTTCTTC. This gives the protein CASSLVGGAGSYNEQFF.

Only a few counts were recorded for this clonotype. The V gene is TRBV4-1, the J gene TRBJ2-1, with D possibly matching TRBD2 (5 bases). The CDR3 extends over 16 amino acids. Between the trimmed V and J ends, which lost 4 bases and 8 bases, there was a span of 21 bases. Germline CDR1 MGHRA, CDR2 YSYEKL. CDR3 in DNA: TGCGCCAGCAGCCTCTCCCGGGTAGCGAGGGTTTATGAGCAGTTCTTC. Protein: CASSLSRVARVYEQFF.